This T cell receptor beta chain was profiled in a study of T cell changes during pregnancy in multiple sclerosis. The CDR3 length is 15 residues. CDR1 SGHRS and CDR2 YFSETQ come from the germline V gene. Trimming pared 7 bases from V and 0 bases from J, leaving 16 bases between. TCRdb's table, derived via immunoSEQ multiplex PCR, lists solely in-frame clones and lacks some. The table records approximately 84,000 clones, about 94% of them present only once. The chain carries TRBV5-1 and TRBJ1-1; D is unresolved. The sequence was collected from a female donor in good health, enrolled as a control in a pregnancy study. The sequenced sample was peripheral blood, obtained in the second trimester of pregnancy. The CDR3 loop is CASQKLGRVNTEAFF. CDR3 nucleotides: TGCGCCAGCCAAAAGTTAGGCCGGGTGAACACTGAAGCTTTCTTT.